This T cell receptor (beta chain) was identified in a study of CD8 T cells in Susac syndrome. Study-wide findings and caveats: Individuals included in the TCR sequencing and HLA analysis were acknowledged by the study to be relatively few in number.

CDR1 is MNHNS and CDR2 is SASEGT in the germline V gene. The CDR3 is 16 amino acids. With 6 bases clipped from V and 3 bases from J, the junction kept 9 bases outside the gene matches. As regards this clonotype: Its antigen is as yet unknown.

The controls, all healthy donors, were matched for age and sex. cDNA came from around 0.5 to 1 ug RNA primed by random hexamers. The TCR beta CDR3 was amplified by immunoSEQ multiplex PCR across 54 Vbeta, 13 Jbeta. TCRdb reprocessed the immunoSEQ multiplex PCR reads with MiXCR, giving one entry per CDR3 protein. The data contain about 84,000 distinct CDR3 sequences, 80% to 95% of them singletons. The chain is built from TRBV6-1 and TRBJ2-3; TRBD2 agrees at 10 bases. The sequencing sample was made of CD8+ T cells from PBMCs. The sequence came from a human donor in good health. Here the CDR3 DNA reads TGTGCCAGCAGAGGCCTCCTAGCGGGGGAAACAGATACGCAGTATTTT. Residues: CASRGLLAGETDTQYF.